This T cell receptor (beta chain) was profiled in a study of cytomegalovirus exposure and HLA in healthy donors. Study results and caveats: As a later analysis revealed, most CMV-associated TCR beta chains appeared HLA-restricted. Beyond CMV serostatus, there was no information to go on about immune exposure. Sequencing probably produced one cluster of sequence variants that were highly shared.

CDR1 LNHDA and CDR2 SQIVND come from the germline V gene (reference sequence). With 5 bases clipped from V and 2 bases from J, the junction kept 4 bases outside the gene matches. The CDR3 contains 15 residues. The PCR employed 60 Vbeta primers together with 13 Jbeta primers. The method was immunoSEQ multiplex PCR; TCRdb's version includes in-frame clones alone and lacks a portion of them. Among roughly 290,000 clones listed, about four fifths were seen once. This clone was detected once. Its antigen is unidentified. The TCR originated in a girl aged 2 to 9 in good health and CMV-seronegative. The sequencing sample was made of PBMCs. The rearrangement links TRBV19 to TRBJ2-7; 12 positions match TRBD2. DNA for the CDR3: TGTGCCAGTAGTCTACTAGCGGGAGGTACCTACGAGCAGTACTTC. Translating it yields CASSLLAGGTYEQYF.